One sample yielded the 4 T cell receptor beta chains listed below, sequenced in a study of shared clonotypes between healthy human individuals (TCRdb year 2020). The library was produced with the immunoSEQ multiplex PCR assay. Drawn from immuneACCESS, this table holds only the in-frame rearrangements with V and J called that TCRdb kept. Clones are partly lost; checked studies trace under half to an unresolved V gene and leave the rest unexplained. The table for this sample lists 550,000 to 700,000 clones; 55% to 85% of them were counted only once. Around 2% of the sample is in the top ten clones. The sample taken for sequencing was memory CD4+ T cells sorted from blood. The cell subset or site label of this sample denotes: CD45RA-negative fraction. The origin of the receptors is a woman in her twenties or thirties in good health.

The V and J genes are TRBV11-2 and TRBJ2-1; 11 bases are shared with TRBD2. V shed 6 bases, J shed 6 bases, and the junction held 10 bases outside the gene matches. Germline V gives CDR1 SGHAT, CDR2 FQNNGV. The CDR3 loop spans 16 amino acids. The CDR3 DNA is TGTGCCAGCAGACTAGCGGGAGACCCGTCAGTCAATGAGCAGTTCTTC. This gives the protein CASRLAGDPSVNEQFF.

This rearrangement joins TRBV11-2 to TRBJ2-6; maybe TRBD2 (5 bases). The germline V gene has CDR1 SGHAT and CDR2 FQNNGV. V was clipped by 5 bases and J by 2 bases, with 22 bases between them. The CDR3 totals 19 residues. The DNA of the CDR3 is TGTGCCAGCAGCCCCCTTGGTGAGGGAGTGGCGACTGGGGCCAACGTCCTGACTTTC. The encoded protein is CASSPLGEGVATGANVLTF.

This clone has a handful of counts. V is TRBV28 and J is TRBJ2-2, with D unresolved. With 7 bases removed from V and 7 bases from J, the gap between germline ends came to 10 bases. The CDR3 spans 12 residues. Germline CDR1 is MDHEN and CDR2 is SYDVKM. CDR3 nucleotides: TGTGCCAGCACCGCCGGTTACGGGGAGCTGTTTTTT. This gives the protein CASTAGYGELFF.

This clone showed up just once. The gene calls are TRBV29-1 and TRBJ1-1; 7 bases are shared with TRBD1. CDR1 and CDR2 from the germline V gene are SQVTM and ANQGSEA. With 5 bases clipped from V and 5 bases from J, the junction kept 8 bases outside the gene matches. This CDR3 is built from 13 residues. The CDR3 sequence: CSVRPGGGTEAFF. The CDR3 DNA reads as TGCAGCGTTCGTCCAGGGGGAGGGACTGAAGCTTTCTTT. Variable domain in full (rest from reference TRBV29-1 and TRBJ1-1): SAVISQKPSRDICQRGTSLTIQCQVDSQVTMMFWYRQQPGQSLTLIATANQGSEATYESGFVIDKFPISRPNLTFSTLTVSNMSPEDSSIYLCSVRPGGGTEAFFGQGTRLTVV.